These 16 T cell receptor beta chains were sequenced from one sample in a study of neurological immune-mediated disorders. Via MiXCR, TCRdb re-called the 5' RACE reads, giving one row per CDR3 protein. Of 85,000 to 100,000 distinct CDR3 sequences listed, around 3.4% are singletons. Sequencing was done on a sample of PBMCs. These receptors all stem from a woman under 30 with multiple sclerosis.

This clonotype occurred many times. The chain recombines TRBV5-1 with TRBJ1-1; no clear D. The V gene's germline CDR1 is SGHRS and CDR2 YFSETQ. Trimming took off 2 bases at V and 1 base at J, with 9 bases between the two ends. This CDR3 is 14 amino acids long. The CDR3 is CASSFRRKNTEAFF. The CDR3 DNA sequence: TGCGCCAGCAGCTTCAGGAGGAAGAACACTGAAGCTTTCTTT.

The chain recombines TRBV4-2 with TRBJ2-7; D perhaps matches TRBD2 (5 bases). There are 14 residues in the CDR3. Trimming cost V 0 bases and J 4 bases, with 10 bases left between them. Germline V lookup: CDR1 LGHNA, CDR2 YNFKEQ. The CDR3 DNA sequence: TGTGCCAGCAGCCAAGACCTCCGGGATTACGAGCAGTACTTC. Amino acid sequence: CASSQDLRDYEQYF.

This clonotype was detected a few times. Here the CDR3 omits its conserved ending phenylalanine or tryptophan, so a read error is the likely source. V usage is TRBV12-3 or TRBV12-4 and J usage is TRBJ2-2; 10 nucleotides align to TRBD2. The CDR3 has 14 amino acids. Here the CDR3 reads CVSSGLAVTGELFI. The CDR3 region has the DNA TGTGTCAGCAGTGGACTAGCGGTCACCGGGGAGCTGTTTATT.

This clonotype was detected many times. V is TRBV6-5 and J is TRBJ2-4, with a possible D match to TRBD1 (5 bases). The CDR3 loop spans 15 amino acids. V lost 0 bases and J lost 8, with 14 bases in between. Looked up from germline, CDR1 is MNHEY and CDR2 is SVGAGI. CDR3 DNA: TGTGCCAGCAGTTACTCAGGGCAGGGTGATGACATTCAGTACTTC. It is translated as CASSYSGQGDDIQYF.

This clonotype was seen at least ten times. Sequence at one end of the junction differs from germline and may be a read error. Here the CDR3 DNA reads TGTGCTAGCAGCTTAAGACTAGCCCCAGAAGAGACCCAGTACTTC. This encodes CASSLRLAPEETQYF. This chain joins TRBV7-7 and TRBJ2-5; 7 bases map to TRBD2. This CDR3 contains 15 residues. Germline CDR1 reads SSHAT; CDR2 reads FNYEAQ (reference sequence).

There are many counts of this clonotype. The chain couples TRBV7-2 to TRBJ2-2, with a weak D call TRBD2 (5 bases). Germline lookup yields CDR1 SGHTA and CDR2 FQGNSA. CDR3 length equals 15 residues. Trimming shortened V by 11 bases and J by 0 bases, and 16 bases separated the two germline ends. CDR3 nucleotides: TGTGCCTCGAGGGCGGCCAACGCGAACACCGGGGAGCTGTTTTTT. Translating gives CASRAANANTGELFF.

Ten or more counts support this clonotype. The chain links TRBV11-2 to TRBJ1-1; no clear D. Germline V gives CDR1 SGHAT, CDR2 FQNNGV. CDR3 length: 14 residues. The V and J ends lost 1 base and 4 bases respectively, with 10 bases between them. CDR3 nucleotide sequence: TGTGCCAGCAGCTTAGTGGCCTTGGGCACTGAAGCTTTCTTT. This codes for CASSLVALGTEAFF.

This clonotype was seen ten or more times. V usage is TRBV7-6 and J usage is TRBJ2-1; 7 bases agree with TRBD2. After removal of 5 bases from V and 6 bases from J, the junction contained 10 bases not matched to a gene. The V gene's germline CDR1 is SGHVS and CDR2 FNYEAQ. CDR3 length equals 15 residues. The CDR3 DNA reads as TGTGCCAGCAGCCTCCAATCCGGGGGGTTCAATGAGCAGTTCTTC. Translating gives CASSLQSGGFNEQFF.

This clonotype was recorded at least ten times. The V and J genes are TRBV5-1 and TRBJ2-7; possibly TRBD2 for D (6 bases). V lost 3 bases and J 6 bases, leaving 16 bases between the germline ends. The CDR3 has 14 residues. The V gene's germline CDR1 is SGHRS and CDR2 YFSETQ. CDR3 residues: CASSSGVYSGEQYF. The CDR3, as DNA: TGCGCCAGCAGCTCGGGGGTCTATTCGGGCGAGCAGTACTTC.

This clonotype was recorded at least ten times. This chain uses TRBV5-1 with TRBJ1-2; TRBD1 matches 7 bases. The CDR3 loop spans 17 amino acids. CDR1 is SGHRS, CDR2 YFSETQ, per germline. V lost 4 bases, J lost 2 bases, and 14 bases stayed unmatched. CDR3 residues: CASSGFVDRASNYGYTF. The CDR3 nucleotides are TGCGCCAGCAGCGGCTTTGTTGACAGGGCTTCCAACTATGGCTACACCTTC. Looking up the rest from reference TRBV5-1 and TRBJ1-2 gives the full variable domain: KAGVTQTPRYLIKTRGQQVTLSCSPISGHRSVSWYQQTPGQGLQFLFEYFSETQRNKGNFPGRFSGRQFSNSRSEMNVSTLELGDSALYLCASSGFVDRASNYGYTFGSGTRLTVV.

This clonotype appeared many times. The gene calls are TRBV10-3 and TRBJ2-6; D is undetermined. V gave up 8 bases and J gave up 3 bases, with 8 bases separating them. Germline CDR1 ENHRY, CDR2 SYGVKD. The CDR3 runs to 13 residues. The CDR3 spells CAIGGVGANVLTF. CDR3 sequence (DNA): TGTGCCATCGGCGGTGTTGGGGCCAACGTCCTGACTTTC.

This clonotype was seen many times. This chain links TRBV5-5 with TRBJ2-3, with D possibly called TRBD1 or TRBD2 (5 bases each). There are 12 residues in the CDR3. The V and J ends lost 5 bases and 8 bases respectively, with 12 bases between them. Germline CDR1 reads SGHKS; CDR2 reads YYEKEE (reference sequence). This chain's CDR3 is CASRGEPSTQYF. CDR3 sequence (DNA): TGTGCCAGCAGGGGGGAGCCTTCTACGCAGTATTTT.

This clonotype was recorded many times. The chain is built from TRBV7-2 and TRBJ2-2; 10 nucleotides agree with TRBD1. The CDR3 length is 16 residues. V dropped 4 bases and J dropped 6; count of bases not matched to a gene: 8. The germline gives CDR1 SGHTA, CDR2 FQGNSA. The CDR3 sequence is CASSSTGTGVAGELFF. The CDR3 DNA reads TGTGCCAGCAGCTCGACCGGGACAGGGGTGGCCGGGGAGCTGTTTTTT. The whole variable domain, remainder taken from reference TRBV7-2 and TRBJ2-2, is GAGVSQSPSNKVTEKGKDVELRCDPISGHTALYWYRQSLGQGLEFLIYFQGNSAPDKSGLPSDRFSAERTGGSVSTLTIQRTQQEDSAVYLCASSSTGTGVAGELFFGEGSRLTVL.

This clonotype was seen ten or more times. The chain employs TRBV3-1 and TRBJ1-1; no definite D call. The ends were cut back, 0 bases at V and 2 bases at J, with 13 bases in the middle. The CDR3 has 16 amino acids. CDR1 LGHDT and CDR2 YNNKEL come from the germline V gene (reference sequence). The CDR3 DNA sequence: TGTGCCAGCAGCCAAGATGCGCAGAGGATCAACACTGAAGCTTTCTTT. Its translation: CASSQDAQRINTEAFF.

The table lists this clonotype with many counts. The rearrangement uses TRBV5-1 and TRBJ1-2, with TRBD1 identical over 7 bases. With V trimmed by 3 bases and J by 2 bases, 13 bases remained unmatched. The CDR3 loop spans 17 amino acids. CDR1 is SGHRS, CDR2 YFSETQ, per germline. CDR3 loop: CASSSRVGQATNYGYTF. The CDR3 nucleotides read TGCGCCAGCAGCTCCCGAGTAGGACAGGCGACGAACTATGGCTACACCTTC.

This clonotype was found many times. This chain connects TRBV20-1 to TRBJ1-1; 7 bases align to TRBD1. Trimming cost V 4 bases and J 11 bases; bases outside gene matches: 7. Germline values: CDR1 DFQATT, CDR2 SNEGSKA (reference sequence). The CDR3 is 11 amino acids. CDR3 sequence reads: CSATDRVWAFF. CDR3 DNA: TGCAGTGCTACAGACAGGGTATGGGCTTTCTTT.